This is a list of T cell receptor beta chains from one sample in a study of T cell changes during pregnancy in multiple sclerosis. Only in-frame clones appear in the TCRdb table, and some are missing; sequencing was by immunoSEQ multiplex PCR. In the table there are tens of thousands of clones, 90% to 95% of which are singletons. The sequencing used peripheral blood, collected in the third trimester of pregnancy. All receptors derive from a female donor with multiple sclerosis, enrolled in a pregnancy study. CDR3s leave out the opening cysteine and the closing phenylalanine or tryptophan. Rows may omit the clone size; those that give it use once, few, many or a size class.

TRBV5-1	once	TRBJ1-2	ASSSRQDTDYGYT
TRBV5-8	NA	TRBJ2-7	ASRSWIGGSYEQY
TRBV4-1	NA	TRBJ1-3	ASSLRTGFGLGNTIY
TRBV5-1	NA	TRBJ2-5	ASSLVLSETQY
TRBV6-5	NA	TRBJ1-2	ASSYSGQENYGYT
TRBV4-2	NA	TRBJ2-4	ASSQESGIQY
TRBV9	NA	TRBJ2-3	ASSVRDDTQY
TRBV7-9	NA	TRBJ1-4	ASSLGTATNEKLF
TRBV10-3	NA	TRBJ2-5	AISYRGLQETQY
TRBV2	NA	TRBJ1-1	ASSEAGTGLPNTEAF
TRBV5-1	NA	TRBJ2-1	ASSLGQVTYNEQF
TRBV5-1	NA	TRBJ1-1	ASSLQQGTEAF
TRBV18	once	TRBJ1-1	ASSPPTHTEAF
TRBV10-3	few	TRBJ2-1	AIRGEGEGNEQF
TRBV6-1	NA	TRBJ2-7	ASSDRDHYEQY
TRBV12-5	NA	TRBJ2-5	ASGPTGGETQY
TRBV19	NA	TRBJ1-2	ASMGFDSYHGYT
TRBV11-2	NA	TRBJ2-5	ASSLFGTSGDYAETQY
TRBV6-1	medium-sized	TRBJ2-7	ASSEDTSGSYEQY
TRBV18	NA	TRBJ2-7	ASSPQLGADEQY